What follows are 32 T cell receptor beta chains derived from one specimen sequenced in a study of response to subunit inactivated influenza vaccine (dated by TCRdb to 2016 to 2019). Library method: RT-PCR. Sequencing instrument: Illumina HiSeq 2500. Using fastp trimming at Q25 and MiXCR clonotype assembly, TCRdb reanalyzed the public sequencing data and kept in-frame beta chains. A single entry per CDR3 protein holds the most common genes and DNA from its merged rows. Counted in this sample were 250,000 to 350,000 distinct CDR3 sequences; approximately 20% of them appeared once. 9% to 12% of the sample lies in the top ten. The input for sequencing was PBMCs from blood, taken less than 22 months after vaccination. The receptors come from a man aged 50 to 69 who received an inactivated influenza vaccine. Donor details come from another sample of the same person, matched by shared clones.

This rearrangement joins TRBV25-1 to TRBJ1-4; 7 nucleotides match TRBD1. J lost 10 bases, V lost 5 bases, and 10 bases had no gene match. The V gene's germline CDR1 is MGHDK and CDR2 SYGVNS. The CDR3 totals 14 residues. CDR3 nucleotide sequence: TGTGCCAGCAGTCCTACCGGGACAGAAGGAAAACTGTTTTTT. Amino acids: CASSPTGTEGKLFF.

This chain connects TRBV28 to TRBJ2-1; D uncertain. CDR3 length: 14 residues. Per the germline V gene, CDR1 is MDHEN and CDR2 is SYDVKM. Trimming stripped 6 bases from V and 1 base from J, with 10 bases between. CDR3 sequence: CASSALKSYNEQFF. CDR3 in DNA: TGTGCCAGCAGCGCCCTAAAGTCCTACAATGAGCAGTTCTTC.

The genes are TRBV5-1 and TRBJ2-3; D assignment may be TRBD1 or TRBD2 (6 bases each). Germline CDR1 reads SGHRS; CDR2 reads YFSETQ. Trimming cost V 1 base and J 4 bases, with 10 bases left between them. This CDR3 comprises 14 residues. CDR3 DNA: TGCGCCAGCAGCTTGAAGGGGGGCCCAGATACGCAGTATTTT. The encoded protein is CASSLKGGPDTQYF.

This clonotype was observed a few times. The chain couples TRBV7-8 to TRBJ2-1; TRBD1 matches at 7 bases. The CDR3 spans 16 residues. V lost 5 bases, J lost 7 bases, and 14 bases stayed unmatched. Germline V gene data show CDR1 as SGHVS and CDR2 as FQNEAQ. CDR3 sequence reads: CASSPRQGRPKNEQFF. CDR3 nucleotide sequence: TGTGCCAGCAGCCCAAGACAGGGCCGACCCAAGAATGAGCAGTTCTTC.

The sample holds a few counts of this clonotype. The chain combines TRBV12-3 or TRBV12-4 with TRBJ1-5; 7 bases agree with TRBD1. Unmatched junction bases numbered 5, after V lost 5 bases and J lost 1 base. The CDR3 is 15 residues long. DNA of the CDR3: TGTGCCAGCAGTCCAGGGGACAGAAGCAATCAGCCCCAGCATTTT. Protein: CASSPGDRSNQPQHF.

This chain joins TRBV20-1 and TRBJ1-1; 8 bases agree with TRBD1. The germline V gene has CDR1 DFQATT and CDR2 SNEGSKA (reference sequence). The CDR3 is 13 residues long. Unmatched junction bases numbered 6, after V lost 1 base and J lost 8 bases. CDR3 DNA sequence: TGCAGTGCTAGAGGGGGAACAGGGGGAGAAGCTTTCTTT. This encodes CSARGGTGGEAFF.

The gene calls are TRBV29-1 and TRBJ2-3; D is unresolved. The CDR3 sequence is 13 residues long. Trimming removed 5 bases from V and 8 bases from J, with 17 bases in between. The germline V gene has CDR1 SQVTM and CDR2 ANQGSEA. The DNA of the CDR3 is TGCAGCGTTTGGTTAGGAGTGGACGGTACGCAGTATTTT. Protein: CSVWLGVDGTQYF.

The chain employs TRBV20-1 and TRBJ1-2; TRBD1 aligns across 7 bases. Germline V lookup: CDR1 DFQATT, CDR2 SNEGSKA (reference sequence). Trimming at V came to 0 bases and at J to 2 bases, leaving 15 bases not matched to a gene. This CDR3 has 18 residues. CDR3 residues: CSARDRVTGRLLNYGYTF. Here the CDR3 DNA reads TGCAGTGCTAGAGATCGGGTGACAGGGAGACTTCTGAACTATGGCTACACCTTC.

This clonotype was seen a handful of times. The V gene is TRBV4-3, the J gene TRBJ2-1; 9 nucleotides align to TRBD1. The germline V gene encodes CDR1 LGHNA and CDR2 YSLEER. The CDR3 totals 16 residues. Unmatched junction bases numbered 10, after V lost 0 bases and J lost 10 bases. The DNA of the CDR3 is TGCGCCAGCAGCCAAGATCTCCGGGACAGGGACGACGAGCAGTTCTTC. Translation gives CASSQDLRDRDDEQFF.

This chain connects TRBV29-1 to TRBJ1-3; unclear D gene. The V end was cut by 4 bases, the J end by 0 bases, with 10 bases between. This CDR3 contains 14 residues. Germline assignment: CDR1 SQVTM and CDR2 ANQGSEA. The CDR3 is CSVVQVNSGNTIYF. DNA for the CDR3: TGCAGCGTTGTCCAGGTGAACTCTGGAAACACCATATATTTT.

The chain joins TRBV7-8 to TRBJ2-2; D might be TRBD2 (5 bases). The CDR3 runs 15 residues. Per germline, CDR1 SGHVS and CDR2 FQNEAQ. V lost 4 bases, J lost 6 bases, and 15 bases lay in between. The CDR3 DNA follows: TGTGCCAGCAGCTCCACGGGGTTTTGGCCCGGGGAGCTGTTTTTT. Translated, it gives CASSSTGFWPGELFF.

This clonotype came up a few times. The rearrangement links TRBV4-1 to TRBJ1-1; 8 bases line up with TRBD1. V lost 4 bases and J lost 2; bases outside the gene matches: 9. In germline, CDR1 is MGHRA, CDR2 YSYEKL. The CDR3 spans 16 residues. The CDR3 nucleotides read TGCGCCAGCAGCCGAGGGACAGGAGGTGGAAACACTGAAGCTTTCTTT. It encodes CASSRGTGGGNTEAFF.

This clonotype has just a few counts. CDR3 sequence reads: CSGLTGDTEAFF. DNA for the CDR3: TGCAGCGGCCTTACAGGGGACACTGAAGCTTTCTTT. This rearrangement joins TRBV29-1 to TRBJ1-1; 7 bases match TRBD1. Germline V gives CDR1 SQVTM, CDR2 ANQGSEA. J was trimmed by 3 bases and V by 7 bases; bases with no gene match: 5. The length of the CDR3 is 12 residues.

The chain combines TRBV7-9 with TRBJ1-1; possibly TRBD1 for D (6 bases). V gave up 0 bases and J gave up 6 bases, with 14 bases separating them. Germline lookup yields CDR1 SEHNR and CDR2 FQNEAQ (reference sequence). The CDR3 has 15 residues. The CDR3 DNA reads as TGTGCCAGCAGCTTAGCCTTATCGGACAGCTCTGAAGCTTTCTTT. It specifies CASSLALSDSSEAFF. Combining the CDR3 with reference TRBV7-9 and TRBJ1-1 gives the whole variable domain DTGVSQNPRHKITKRGQNVTFRCDPISEHNRLYWYRQTLGQGPEFLTYFQNEAQLEKSRLLSDRFSAERPKGSFSTLEIQRTEQGDSAMYLCASSLALSDSSEAFFGQGTRLTVV.

The V gene is TRBV10-3, the J gene TRBJ1-6, with 7 bases aligning to TRBD1. Germline values: CDR1 ENHRY, CDR2 SYGVKD. CDR3 length equals 15 residues. V lost 7 bases and J lost 8; bases outside the gene matches: 11. CDR3: CAIKAGQTSDSPLHF. CDR3 nucleotide sequence: TGTGCCATCAAGGCGGGACAGACCTCCGATTCACCCCTCCACTTT.

This chain uses TRBV9 with TRBJ2-3; no definite D call. The germline V gene has CDR1 SGDLS and CDR2 YYNGEE. This CDR3 has 16 amino acids. The ends were cut back, 0 bases at V and 0 bases at J, with 11 bases in the middle. The CDR3 DNA follows: TGTGCCAGCAGCGTAGTTGCTGGAACTAGCACAGATACGCAGTATTTT. It yields the protein CASSVVAGTSTDTQYF.

This clonotype has at least ten counts. The chain is built from TRBV20-1 and TRBJ1-1; the D gene is possibly TRBD1 (5 bases). Germline loops: CDR1 DFQATT, CDR2 SNEGSKA (reference sequence). CDR3 length: 14 residues. Trimming removed 3 bases from V and 6 bases from J, with 17 bases in between. Here the CDR3 DNA reads TGCAGTGCTAGTCAGACAGCCTCACCGGCTGAAGCTTTCTTT. This gives the protein CSASQTASPAEAFF.

V is TRBV5-4 and J is TRBJ2-1; TRBD2 agrees at 12 bases. CDR1 and CDR2 from the germline V gene are SGHNT and YYREEE (reference sequence). This CDR3 contains 13 residues. Germline trimming cut 7 bases from V and 15 bases from J; bases unmatched to any gene: 11. CDR3 region: CASSGTSGRGWFF. The CDR3 nucleotides read TGTGCCAGCTCCGGGACTAGCGGGCGAGGATGGTTCTTC.

This clonotype was detected many times. J is TRBJ1-6 and V is TRBV5-1, with D uncertain. Germline CDR1 reads SGHRS; CDR2 reads YFSETQ. The CDR3 loop spans 13 amino acids. The ends were cut back, 0 bases at V and 7 bases at J, with 5 bases in the middle. CDR3 nucleotides: TGCGCCAGCAGCTTGGCCGGCAATTCACCCCTCCACTTT. Its protein is CASSLAGNSPLHF. Full variable domain (remainder filled in from reference TRBV5-1 and TRBJ1-6): KAGVTQTPRYLIKTRGQQVTLSCSPISGHRSVSWYQQTPGQGLQFLFEYFSETQRNKGNFPGRFSGRQFSNSRSEMNVSTLELGDSALYLCASSLAGNSPLHFGNGTRLTVT.

This clonotype has at least ten counts. The V gene is TRBV28, the J gene TRBJ1-1; 7 bases are a match to TRBD1. Germline CDR1 reads MDHEN; CDR2 reads SYDVKM. CDR3 size: 17 residues. The ends lost 6 bases at V and 0 bases at J; junction bases unmatched: 13. The CDR3 here is CASRSTGRLGMNTEAFF. The CDR3, as DNA: TGTGCCAGCAGATCGACAGGGAGGTTGGGGATGAACACTGAAGCTTTCTTT.

The V call is TRBV7-2, the J call TRBJ2-1; the match to TRBD2 covers 12 bases. CDR1 is SGHTA, CDR2 FQGNSA, per germline. Trimming cost V 5 bases and J 7 bases; bases outside gene matches: 12. The CDR3 has 17 amino acids. The CDR3 is CASSAFGLAGRGNEQFF. CDR3 in DNA: TGTGCCAGCAGCGCCTTTGGACTAGCGGGAAGGGGTAATGAGCAGTTCTTC.

The chain employs TRBV20-1 and TRBJ2-5; 10 bases agree with TRBD1. This CDR3 region has 17 residues. Germline V gene lookup returns CDR1 DFQATT and CDR2 SNEGSKA (reference sequence). V was clipped by 6 bases and J by 6 bases; unmatched bases: 19. This chain's CDR3 is CSANSDLGQGPRKTQYF. In nucleotides, the CDR3 is TGCAGTGCCAACTCTGACCTGGGACAGGGGCCGCGAAAGACCCAGTACTTC.

This clonotype was counted between two and nine times. CDR3 DNA: TGTGCCAGCAGCTTAAGGGCAGGGAACGGCTACACCTTC. Translating gives CASSLRAGNGYTF. The V call is TRBV7-2, the J call TRBJ1-2, with a tentative D call TRBD1 (5 bases). Germline V gene lookup returns CDR1 SGHTA and CDR2 FQGNSA. V lost 2 bases and J 8 bases, leaving 12 bases between the germline ends. CDR3 length: 13 amino acids.

The sample holds a few counts of this clonotype. This rearrangement joins TRBV20-1 to TRBJ2-2; TRBD2 matches 8 bases. CDR3 length: 16 amino acids. Trimming took 6 bases from V and 4 from J; bases not matched to a gene: 13. Germline CDR1 is DFQATT and CDR2 is SNEGSKA (reference sequence). CDR3 DNA: TGCAGTGCCAGAACCCTTACTAGCGGTGGCACCGGGGAGCTGTTTTTT. Translated: CSARTLTSGGTGELFF.

A few counts support this clonotype. CDR3 sequence reads: CASSYSTGISYEQYF. The CDR3 DNA follows: TGTGCCAGCAGTTACAGCACAGGGATATCGTACGAGCAGTACTTC. The J gene is TRBJ2-7, the V gene TRBV6-2 or TRBV6-3; D may be TRBD1 (6 bases). Trimming stripped 2 bases from V and 4 bases from J, with 15 bases between. There are 15 residues in the CDR3. Germline CDR1 is MNHEY and CDR2 is SVGEGT.

This clonotype was seen at least ten times. The chain joins TRBV5-1 to TRBJ1-1; weak D call: TRBD1 (6 bases). Germline CDR1 is SGHRS and CDR2 is YFSETQ. The CDR3 has 15 residues. The V and J ends lost 4 bases and 1 base respectively, with 14 bases between them. The CDR3 loop reads CASSDTKTGNTEAFF. CDR3 in DNA: TGCGCCAGCAGCGATACCAAGACAGGGAACACTGAAGCTTTCTTT.

In its sample, this clonotype was seen a few times. The chain combines TRBV4-1 with TRBJ1-1; 7 bases map to TRBD1. Looked up from germline, CDR1 is MGHRA and CDR2 is YSYEKL. J was trimmed by 5 bases and V by 4 bases; bases with no gene match: 4. CDR3 length equals 13 residues. This CDR3 is CASSLQGETEAFF. The DNA for the CDR3 is TGCGCCAGCAGCCTTCAGGGGGAAACTGAAGCTTTCTTT.

This clonotype came up a few times. The gene calls are TRBV12-3 or TRBV12-4 and TRBJ2-1; a weak D match, TRBD2 (5 bases). This CDR3 has 11 amino acids. V lost 7 bases, J lost 16 bases, and 17 bases lay in between. CDR3 in DNA: TGTGCCAGCACCTCGGACGGGATATTCTTCTTC. Translating it yields CASTSDGIFFF.

The chain has TRBV7-2 and TRBJ2-1; 8 bases align to TRBD2. From germline, CDR1 is SGHTA and CDR2 FQGNSA. The CDR3 sequence is 17 residues long. Trimming took 1 base from V and 7 from J; bases not matched to a gene: 12. The CDR3 is CASSLGAPSGQYNEQFF. The CDR3 nucleotides are TGTGCCAGCAGCTTAGGGGCCCCTAGCGGGCAATATAATGAGCAGTTCTTC.

This clonotype was counted only a few times. This rearrangement joins TRBV4-1 to TRBJ2-3; D is ambiguous. The CDR3 runs to 14 residues. Germline loops: CDR1 MGHRA, CDR2 YSYEKL. V gave up 2 bases and J gave up 2 bases, with 8 bases separating them. The CDR3 DNA follows: TGCGCCAGCAGCCAACATGAGTCCACAGATACGCAGTATTTT. Amino acids: CASSQHESTDTQYF.

The sample holds one count of this clonotype. With a much larger clone just one base away, this may be a read error. The CDR3 carries no conserved terminal phenylalanine or tryptophan, so it likely arises from a read error. V is TRBV6-1 and J is TRBJ1-2; 9 nucleotides match TRBD1. V lost 5 bases and J lost 8; bases outside the gene matches: 6. CDR1 is MNHNS, CDR2 SASEGT, per germline. The CDR3 runs to 13 residues. The CDR3 nucleotides are TGTGCCAGCAGTCGGGACAGGGTTAGAGGCTACACCCTC. As protein: CASSRDRVRGYTL.

The CDR3 nucleotides read TGCAGCGTGGCCGGACAGGGGACTACAGATACGCAGTATTTT. Residues: CSVAGQGTTDTQYF. V usage is TRBV29-1 and J usage is TRBJ2-3, with TRBD1 identical over 9 bases. The V segment lost 6 bases and the J segment 3 bases; nucleotides outside the gene matches: 7. This CDR3 region has 14 residues. Germline loops: CDR1 SQVTM, CDR2 ANQGSEA.